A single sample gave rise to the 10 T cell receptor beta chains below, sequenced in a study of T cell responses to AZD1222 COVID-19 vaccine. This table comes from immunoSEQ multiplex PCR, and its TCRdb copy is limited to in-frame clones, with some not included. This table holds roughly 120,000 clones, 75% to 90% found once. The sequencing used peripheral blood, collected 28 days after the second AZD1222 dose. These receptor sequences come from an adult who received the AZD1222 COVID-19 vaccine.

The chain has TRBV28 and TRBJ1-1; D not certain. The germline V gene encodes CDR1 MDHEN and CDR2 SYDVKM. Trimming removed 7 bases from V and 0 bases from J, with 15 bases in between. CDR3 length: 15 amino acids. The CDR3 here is CASTSDGEMNTEAFF. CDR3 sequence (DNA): TGTGCCAGCACCTCCGACGGGGAAATGAACACTGAAGCTTTCTTT.

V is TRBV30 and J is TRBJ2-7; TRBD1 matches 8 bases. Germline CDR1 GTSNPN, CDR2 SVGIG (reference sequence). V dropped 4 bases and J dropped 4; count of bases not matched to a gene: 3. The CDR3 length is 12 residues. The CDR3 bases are TGTGCCTGGACAGGGGGCGGGTACGAGCAGTACTTC. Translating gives CAWTGGGYEQYF.

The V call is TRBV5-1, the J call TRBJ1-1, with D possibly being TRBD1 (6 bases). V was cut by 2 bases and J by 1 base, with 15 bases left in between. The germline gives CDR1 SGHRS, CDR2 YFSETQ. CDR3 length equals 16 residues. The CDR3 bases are TGCGCCAGCAGCTTCTCCAACAGGGAGTCGAACACTGAAGCTTTCTTT. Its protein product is CASSFSNRESNTEAFF. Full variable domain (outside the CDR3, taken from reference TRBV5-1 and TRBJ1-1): KAGVTQTPRYLIKTRGQQVTLSCSPISGHRSVSWYQQTPGQGLQFLFEYFSETQRNKGNFPGRFSGRQFSNSRSEMNVSTLELGDSALYLCASSFSNRESNTEAFFGQGTRLTVV.

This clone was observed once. CDR3: CASSQGGFAYEQYF. The CDR3 DNA reads as TGTGCCAGCAGCCAAGGGGGTTTTGCCTACGAGCAGTACTTC. The J gene is TRBJ2-7, the V gene TRBV3-1 (or the pseudogene TRBV3-2), with D unresolved. Trimming took 1 base from V and 2 from J, leaving 9 bases between them. Germline CDR1 is LGHDT and CDR2 is YNNKEL (reference sequence). The CDR3 runs 14 residues.

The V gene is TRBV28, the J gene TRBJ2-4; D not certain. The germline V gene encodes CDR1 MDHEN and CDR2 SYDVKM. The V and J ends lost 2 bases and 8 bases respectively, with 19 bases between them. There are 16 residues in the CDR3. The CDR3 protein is CASSLRIRLNADIQYF. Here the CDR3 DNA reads TGTGCCAGCAGTTTAAGAATTAGACTTAACGCGGACATTCAGTACTTC. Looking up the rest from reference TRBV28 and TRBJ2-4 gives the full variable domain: DVKVTQSSRYLVKRTGEKVFLECVQDMDHENMFWYRQDPGLGLRLIYFSYDVKMKEKGDIPEGYSVSREKKERFSLILESASTNQTSMYLCASSLRIRLNADIQYFGAGTRLSVL.

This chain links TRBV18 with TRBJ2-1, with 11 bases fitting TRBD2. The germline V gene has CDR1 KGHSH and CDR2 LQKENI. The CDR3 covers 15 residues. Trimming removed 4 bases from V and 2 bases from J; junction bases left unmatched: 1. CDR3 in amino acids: CASSQGLAAYNEQFF. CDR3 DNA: TGTGCCAGCTCACAGGGACTAGCGGCCTACAATGAGCAGTTCTTC.

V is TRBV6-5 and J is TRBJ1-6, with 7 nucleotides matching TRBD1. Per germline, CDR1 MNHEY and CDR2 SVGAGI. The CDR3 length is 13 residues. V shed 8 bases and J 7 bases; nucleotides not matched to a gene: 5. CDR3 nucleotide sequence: TGTGCCAGCCAGCAGGGGGGGAATTCACCCCTCCACTTT. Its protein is CASQQGGNSPLHF.

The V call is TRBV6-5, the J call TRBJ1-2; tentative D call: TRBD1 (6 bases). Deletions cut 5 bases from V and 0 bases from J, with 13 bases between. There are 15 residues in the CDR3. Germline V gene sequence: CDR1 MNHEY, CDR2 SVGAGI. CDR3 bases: TGTGCCAGCAGTCACCCAGGACAGACTAACTATGGCTACACCTTC. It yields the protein CASSHPGQTNYGYTF.

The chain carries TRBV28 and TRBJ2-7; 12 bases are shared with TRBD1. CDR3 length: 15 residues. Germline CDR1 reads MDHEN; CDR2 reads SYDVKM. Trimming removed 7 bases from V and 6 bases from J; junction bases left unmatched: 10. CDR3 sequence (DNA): TGTGCCAGCACCTTAGAGGGACAGGGGGCAAGCGAGCAGTACTTC. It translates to CASTLEGQGASEQYF.

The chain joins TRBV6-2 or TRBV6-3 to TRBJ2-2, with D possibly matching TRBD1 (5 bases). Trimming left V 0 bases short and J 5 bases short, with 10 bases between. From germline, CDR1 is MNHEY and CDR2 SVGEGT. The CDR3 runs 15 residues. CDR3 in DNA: TGTGCCAGCAGTTACTCGCTGGGGCGGACCGGGGAGCTGTTTTTT. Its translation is CASSYSLGRTGELFF.